These 30 T cell receptor beta chains were sequenced from one sample in a study of blood T cell repertoires in COVID-19 (dated by TCRdb to 2018 to 2020). The protocol used for the library was the immunoSEQ multiplex PCR assay. In TCRdb, the immuneACCESS table is reduced to in-frame sequences with V and J assigned. These tables do not hold every clone; where another copy was compared, an unresolved V gene accounts for under half, and the others remain unexplained. Present in this sample are 200,000 to 250,000 clones, roughly 80% of which were seen just once. Of the sample, roughly 2.7% falls within the top ten clones. The sample taken for sequencing was peripheral blood. The origin of the receptors is a woman in her 70s with active or convalescent COVID-19.

V is TRBV13 and J is TRBJ2-7; 8 bases fit TRBD1. J gave up 4 bases and V 3 bases, and 5 bases lay outside the gene matches. CDR3 length: 14 residues. CDR1 and CDR2 (germline): PRHDT, FYEKMQ (reference sequence). The CDR3 nucleotides read TGTGCCAGCAGCTTCAGGGGGCGAAGGTACGAGCAGTACTTC. Residues: CASSFRGRRYEQYF.

The chain couples TRBV9 to TRBJ2-5, with 12 bases that match TRBD2. Trimming took 2 bases from V and 5 from J; bases not matched to a gene: 10. Germline CDR1 is SGDLS and CDR2 is YYNGEE. The CDR3 length is 17 residues. CDR3 sequence (DNA): TGTGCCAGCAGCGTGACTCCTGGACTAGCGGGAAGGGAGACCCAGTACTTC. Amino acids: CASSVTPGLAGRETQYF.

The chain uses TRBV5-1 and TRBJ2-2, with a tentative D call TRBD1 (6 bases). V was cut by 3 bases and J by 2 bases, with 11 bases left in between. Germline CDR1 reads SGHRS; CDR2 reads YFSETQ. The CDR3 is 15 residues long. The CDR3 region has the DNA TGCGCCAGCAGCTCGACAGGTGCCAACACCGGGGAGCTGTTTTTT. This encodes CASSSTGANTGELFF.

This chain connects TRBV5-1 to TRBJ2-1, with 8 bases lining up with TRBD2. The CDR3 sequence is 16 residues long. Germline values: CDR1 SGHRS, CDR2 YFSETQ. J gave up 2 bases and V 4 bases, and 8 bases lay outside the gene matches. Written as DNA, the CDR3 is TGCGCCAGCAGCCCTCGGGCGGGAGGCGCCTACAATGAGCAGTTCTTC. Protein sequence: CASSPRAGGAYNEQFF.

The chain employs TRBV11-3 and TRBJ2-3; 9 nucleotides agree with TRBD1. With 5 bases clipped from V and 6 bases from J, the junction kept 6 bases outside the gene matches. Germline V gene sequence: CDR1 SGHNT, CDR2 YENEEA. The CDR3 totals 14 residues. CDR3 DNA sequence: TGTGCCAGCAGCACCCGACAGGGGGAGGATACGCAGTATTTT. It encodes CASSTRQGEDTQYF.

The chain links TRBV6-5 to TRBJ2-6, with D perhaps matching TRBD1 (5 bases). Germline V gene sequence: CDR1 MNHEY, CDR2 SVGAGI. The CDR3 runs 14 residues. V was pared by 8 bases and J by 0 bases, with 8 bases between. For the CDR3, the DNA is TGTGCCAGCTCAACAGGCTCTGGGGCCAACGTCCTGACTTTC. This encodes CASSTGSGANVLTF.

The gene calls are TRBV28 and TRBJ2-4, with D perhaps TRBD2 (6 bases). Germline values: CDR1 MDHEN, CDR2 SYDVKM. The CDR3 runs 13 residues. V lost 8 bases and J 6 bases, leaving 14 bases between the germline ends. The CDR3 nucleotides read TGTGCCAGCCGACACGGGAGCCGAAACATTCAGTACTTC. Translated: CASRHGSRNIQYF.

The rearrangement uses TRBV6-5 and TRBJ1-2, with 10 bases fitting TRBD1. The germline CDR1 and CDR2 sequences are MNHEY and SVGAGI. Unmatched junction bases numbered 7, after V lost 6 bases and J lost 6 bases. CDR3 length equals 14 residues. The CDR3, as DNA: TGTGCCAGCAGACGTACGGACAGGGGGAATGGCTACACCTTC. This sequence encodes CASRRTDRGNGYTF.

Details on this clone: The junction differs from germline at one of its ends, possibly a read error. V and J are TRBV2 and TRBJ1-1; maybe TRBD1 (5 bases). CDR1 and CDR2 from the germline V gene are SNHLY and FYNNEI. The CDR3 length is 11 residues. The CDR3 DNA follows: TGTGCCAGCAGTGAGCAGGGTACTCGCCTCTTT. This gives the protein CASSEQGTRLF.

The chain joins TRBV19 to TRBJ1-2, with 10 bases that match TRBD1. Germline V gene sequence: CDR1 LNHDA, CDR2 SQIVND (reference sequence). V was pared by 2 bases and J by 3 bases, with 9 bases of the junction left unmatched. This CDR3 spans 17 amino acids. CDR3: CASSIKVGTGEYYGYTF. CDR3 bases: TGTGCCAGTAGTATAAAAGTCGGGACAGGGGAATACTATGGCTACACCTTC.

This chain links TRBV11-2 with TRBJ2-3; D remains unclear. The germline V and J ends were trimmed by 1 base and 2 bases, with 13 bases remaining between them. The CDR3 spans 16 residues. Germline CDR1 and CDR2: SGHAT and FQNNGV. CDR3 DNA sequence: TGTGCCAGCAGCTTAGGTGTCTACCCCCACACAGATACGCAGTATTTT. Its protein is CASSLGVYPHTDTQYF. The full variable domain, in which reference TRBV11-2 and TRBJ2-3 provide the parts outside the CDR3, is EAGVAQSPRYKIIEKRQSVAFWCNPISGHATLYWYQQILGQGPKLLIQFQNNGVVDDSQLPKDRFSAERLKGVDSTLKIQPAKLEDSAVYLCASSLGVYPHTDTQYFGPGTRLTVL.

For this clone: Other DNA sequences of this sample code for an identical CDR3. The V and J genes are TRBV30 and TRBJ2-7, with 9 bases matching TRBD1. After removal of 1 base from V and 4 bases from J, the junction contained 2 bases not matched to a gene. Germline lookup yields CDR1 GTSNPN and CDR2 SVGIG (reference sequence). The CDR3 totals 13 residues. DNA of the CDR3: TGTGCCTGGAGTGGACAGGGGGGGTACGAGCAGTACTTC. This translates into CAWSGQGGYEQYF.

The V gene is TRBV18, the J gene TRBJ2-4, with D possibly being TRBD1 (6 bases). V was clipped by 3 bases and J by 0 bases, with 18 bases between them. Germline CDR1 is KGHSH and CDR2 is LQKENI. CDR3 length: 18 amino acids. The chain's CDR3 is CASSPLSQGLLAKNIQYF. The CDR3 DNA sequence: TGTGCCAGCTCACCTCTCTCACAGGGCTTACTAGCCAAAAACATTCAGTACTTC.

V is TRBV7-3 and J is TRBJ2-5; D is perhaps TRBD2 (6 bases). CDR3 length: 15 residues. The germline gives CDR1 SGHTA, CDR2 FQGTGA. Trimming shortened V by 1 base and J by 3 bases, and 12 bases separated the two germline ends. The CDR3 loop reads CASSLMGGPEETQYF. DNA of the CDR3: TGTGCCAGCAGCTTAATGGGGGGTCCCGAAGAGACCCAGTACTTC.

The rearrangement links TRBV28 to TRBJ1-1; D perhaps matches TRBD1 (5 bases). Germline V lookup: CDR1 MDHEN, CDR2 SYDVKM. Trimming removed 7 bases at V and 4 bases at J, with 10 bases between. The CDR3 is 12 amino acids. CDR3 nucleotides: TGTGCCAGCATTGTGGGGGGCACTGAAGCTTTCTTT. Residues: CASIVGGTEAFF. Full variable domain (missing parts from reference TRBV28 and TRBJ1-1): DVKVTQSSRYLVKRTGEKVFLECVQDMDHENMFWYRQDPGLGLRLIYFSYDVKMKEKGDIPEGYSVSREKKERFSLILESASTNQTSMYLCASIVGGTEAFFGQGTRLTVV.

A single count supports this clone. The gene calls are TRBV11-3 and TRBJ2-1; D not resolved. V was pared by 5 bases and J by 2 bases, with 10 bases between. This CDR3 is built from 14 residues. The germline V gene encodes CDR1 SGHNT and CDR2 YENEEA. This chain's CDR3 is CASSPSWPYNEQFF. DNA of the CDR3: TGTGCCAGCAGCCCCTCATGGCCCTACAATGAGCAGTTCTTC.

In this sample, this clone turned up a few times. This chain links TRBV21-1 with TRBJ1-2; the table's TRBD1 call for D was not verified on the DNA. TRBV21-1 is termed a pseudogene. The length of the CDR3 is 15 residues. This CDR3 reads CASSPQGAPGYGYTF. The CDR3 DNA follows: TGTGCCAGCAGCCCACAGGGGGCGCCGGGCTATGGCTACACCTTC.

This sequence joins TRBV2 and TRBJ1-2, with a tentative D call TRBD1 (5 bases). Trimming removed 3 bases from V and 4 bases from J, with 18 bases in between. The length of the CDR3 is 16 residues. Germline assignment: CDR1 SNHLY and CDR2 FYNNEI. The CDR3 nucleotides are TGTGCCAGCAGTGAGGGCAGGGATACCTCTTTCTATGGCTACACCTTC. This sequence encodes CASSEGRDTSFYGYTF.

This clone was picked up one time. The genes are TRBV20-1 and TRBJ2-1, with 10 bases lining up with TRBD2. Germline CDR1 and CDR2: DFQATT and SNEGSKA (reference sequence). CDR3 size: 15 residues. Germline trimming cut 3 bases from V and 6 bases from J; bases unmatched to any gene: 8. This CDR3 reads CSASLPTSGLNEQFF. CDR3 nucleotides: TGCAGTGCTAGTCTCCCGACTAGCGGGCTCAATGAGCAGTTCTTC.

The chain couples TRBV5-5 to TRBJ2-2; D unresolved. Per germline, CDR1 SGHKS and CDR2 YYEKEE (reference sequence). The CDR3 totals 11 residues. Trimming took 4 bases from V and 9 from J, leaving 7 bases between them. CDR3 in DNA: TGTGCCAGCAGCCTAAACCGGGAGCTGTTTTTT. Translated, it gives CASSLNRELFF. Full variable domain (outside the CDR3, taken from reference TRBV5-5 and TRBJ2-2): DAGVTQSPTHLIKTRGQQVTLRCSPISGHKSVSWYQQVLGQGPQFIFQYYEKEERGRGNFPDRFSARQFPNYSSELNVNALLLGDSALYLCASSLNRELFFGEGSRLTVL.

The V gene is TRBV19, the J gene TRBJ2-5, with D possibly being TRBD2 (5 bases). With 3 bases removed from V and 4 bases from J, the gap between germline ends came to 15 bases. The CDR3 spans 15 residues. CDR1 and CDR2 (germline): LNHDA, SQIVND (reference sequence). The chain's CDR3 is CASSIGSPAGETQYF. The CDR3 region has the DNA TGTGCCAGTAGTATCGGCAGCCCCGCGGGAGAGACCCAGTACTTC.

The J gene is TRBJ2-2, the V gene TRBV18; TRBD2 matches 12 bases. V gave up 2 bases and J gave up 4 bases; unmatched junction bases: 5. CDR1 and CDR2 (germline): KGHSH, LQKENI. The CDR3 runs to 17 residues. CDR3 amino acids: CASSPSRLAGVTGELFF. As DNA, the CDR3 is TGTGCCAGCTCACCAAGTCGACTAGCGGGGGTCACCGGGGAGCTGTTTTTT.

The chain is built from TRBV12-5 and TRBJ2-7, with 9 bases that match TRBD2. The CDR3 is 12 residues long. The germline gives CDR1 LGHNT, CDR2 FRNRAP. Unmatched junction bases numbered 0, after V lost 6 bases and J lost 3 bases. DNA of the CDR3: TGTGCTAGTGGGACTAGCGGCTACGAGCAGTACTTC. It is translated as CASGTSGYEQYF.

This clone was counted a few times. The J gene is TRBJ1-2, the V gene TRBV6-5; 9 bases are shared with TRBD1. Germline V gives CDR1 MNHEY, CDR2 SVGAGI. Losses at the gene ends were 0 bases for V and 7 bases for J; bases not matched to a gene: 6. CDR3 length equals 15 residues. The CDR3 sequence is CASSYSNTGGLGYTF. The CDR3 nucleotides are TGTGCCAGCAGTTACTCGAATACAGGGGGCCTTGGCTACACCTTC.

This chain links TRBV6-5 with TRBJ2-7; D is perhaps TRBD2 (6 bases). There are 15 residues in the CDR3. Trimming took 5 bases from V and 0 from J, leaving 14 bases between them. Germline V gene sequence: CDR1 MNHEY, CDR2 SVGAGI. This CDR3 is CASSPGRGYSYEQYF. CDR3 DNA sequence: TGTGCCAGCAGTCCGGGTCGGGGGTACTCCTACGAGCAGTACTTC.

CDR3 sequence: CASSPLAGSGVEQFF. The CDR3 DNA reads TGTGCCAGCAGCCCCCTAGCGGGATCGGGCGTTGAGCAGTTCTTC. V gene TRBV3-1 (or the pseudogene TRBV3-2) combines with J gene TRBJ2-1; 9 nucleotides align to TRBD2. Germline V lookup: CDR1 LGHDT, CDR2 YNNKEL (reference sequence). The V segment lost 4 bases and the J segment 9 bases; nucleotides outside the gene matches: 10. The CDR3 has 15 amino acids.

The CDR3, as DNA: TGTGCCAGCAGCTTCGACTGGGAGGGTTTGAATGGCTACACCTTC. Translated, it gives CASSFDWEGLNGYTF. This chain connects TRBV5-4 to TRBJ1-2; D not resolved. V shed 2 bases and J shed 6 bases, with 17 bases lying between them. Germline V gene lookup returns CDR1 SGHNT and CDR2 YYREEE (reference sequence). This CDR3 contains 15 residues.

The rearrangement joins TRBV5-4 to TRBJ1-2; D perhaps matches TRBD1 (6 bases). This CDR3 has 15 amino acids. CDR1 SGHNT and CDR2 YYREEE come from the germline V gene (reference sequence). The V end was cut by 4 bases, the J end by 5 bases, with 18 bases between. The CDR3 DNA is TGTGCCAGCAGCCACCGCGGGGGCGCTAGTTATGGCTACACCTTC. This sequence encodes CASSHRGGASYGYTF.

The chain has TRBV12-3 or TRBV12-4 and TRBJ2-5; perhaps TRBD1 as D (5 bases). This CDR3 contains 13 residues. V gave up 4 bases and J gave up 1 base, with 7 bases separating them. DNA for the CDR3: TGTGCCAGCAGTTCGACAGTCCAAGAGACCCAGTACTTC. Its protein product is CASSSTVQETQYF.

The J gene is TRBJ2-3, the V gene TRBV2, with D uncertain. This CDR3 has 13 amino acids. V lost 7 bases and J 2 bases, leaving 10 bases between the germline ends. Germline V gene data show CDR1 as SNHLY and CDR2 as FYNNEI. The CDR3 is CASKLHPTDTQYF. Here the CDR3 DNA reads TGTGCCAGCAAATTACACCCCACAGATACGCAGTATTTT.